The present T cell receptor beta chain was sequenced within a study of PD-1 blockade in classical Hodgkin lymphoma. General study results and limits: Newly diagnosed patients reportedly trailed healthy donors in baseline TCR diversity.

This clone was counted a single time. The target antigen is unknown. Measured with immunoSEQ multiplex PCR; TCRdb has only the in-frame clones, and not every one. The sample shows about 98,000 clones, roughly 92% of them seen only once. V gave up 6 bases and J gave up 5 bases, with 10 bases separating them. This CDR3 is 13 amino acids long. CDR1 is MNHEY, CDR2 SMNVEV, per germline (reference sequence). Brentuximab vedotin exposure varied among the patients, all of whom had relapsed after autologous stem cell transplantation. The input for sequencing was peripheral blood mononuclear cells (PBMCs), taken at baseline. This TCR was recovered from a human donor with classical Hodgkin lymphoma. This rearrangement joins TRBV27 to TRBJ1-4; no reliable D call. CDR3 DNA sequence: TGTGCCAGCAGGCCGCGAGGAAATGAAAAACTGTTTTTT. This sequence encodes CASRPRGNEKLFF.